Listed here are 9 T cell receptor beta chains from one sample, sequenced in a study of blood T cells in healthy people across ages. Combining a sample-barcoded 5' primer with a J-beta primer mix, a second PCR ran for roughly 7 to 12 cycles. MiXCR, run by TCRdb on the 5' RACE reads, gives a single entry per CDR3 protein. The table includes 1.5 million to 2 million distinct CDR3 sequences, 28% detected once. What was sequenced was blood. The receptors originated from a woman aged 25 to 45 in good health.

This chain's CDR3 is CASSPNAGIYGYTF. DNA of the CDR3: TGCGCCAGCAGCCCCAATGCAGGGATCTATGGCTACACCTTC. The gene calls are TRBV5-1 and TRBJ1-2; weak D call: TRBD1 (5 bases). The V gene's germline CDR1 is SGHRS and CDR2 YFSETQ. The CDR3 has 14 residues. The germline V and J ends were trimmed by 4 bases and 4 bases, with 14 bases remaining between them. The entire variable domain, with the rest obtained from reference TRBV5-1 and TRBJ1-2, is as follows: KAGVTQTPRYLIKTRGQQVTLSCSPISGHRSVSWYQQTPGQGLQFLFEYFSETQRNKGNFPGRFSGRQFSNSRSEMNVSTLELGDSALYLCASSPNAGIYGYTFGSGTRLTVV.

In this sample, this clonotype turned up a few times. The CDR3 DNA sequence: TGTGCCAGCAGTGAAGGAGGGACAGAGACCCAGTACTTC. Protein: CASSEGGTETQYF. The V and J genes are TRBV2 and TRBJ2-5; TRBD1 or TRBD2 may be the D gene (5 bases each). Per germline, CDR1 SNHLY and CDR2 FYNNEI. The CDR3 has 13 residues. The V end lost 1 base, the J end lost 4 bases, and 7 bases lay between the germline ends.

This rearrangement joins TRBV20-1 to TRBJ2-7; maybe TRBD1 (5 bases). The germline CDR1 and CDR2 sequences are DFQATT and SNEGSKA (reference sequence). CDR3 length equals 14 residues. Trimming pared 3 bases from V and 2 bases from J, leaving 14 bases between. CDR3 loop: CSASPYRQTYEQYF. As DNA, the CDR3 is TGCAGTGCTAGCCCGTACAGGCAGACCTACGAGCAGTACTTC.

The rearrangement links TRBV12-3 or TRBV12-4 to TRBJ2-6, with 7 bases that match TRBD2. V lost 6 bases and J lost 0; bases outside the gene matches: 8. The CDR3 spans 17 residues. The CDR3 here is CASRAGLLSSGANVLTF. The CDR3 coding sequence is TGTGCCAGCAGAGCGGGACTCCTCAGCTCTGGGGCCAACGTCCTGACTTTC.

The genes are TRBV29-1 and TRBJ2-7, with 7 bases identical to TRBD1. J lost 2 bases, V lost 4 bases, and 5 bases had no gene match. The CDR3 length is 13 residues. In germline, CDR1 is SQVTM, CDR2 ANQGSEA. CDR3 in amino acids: CSVGGQPTYEQYF. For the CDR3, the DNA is TGCAGCGTTGGGGGACAGCCCACCTACGAGCAGTACTTC.

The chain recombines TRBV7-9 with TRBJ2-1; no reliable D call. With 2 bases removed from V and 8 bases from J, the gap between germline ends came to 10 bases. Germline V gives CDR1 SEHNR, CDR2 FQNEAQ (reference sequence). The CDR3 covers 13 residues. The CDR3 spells CASSLSSDDEQFF. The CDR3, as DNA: TGTGCCAGCAGCTTATCCTCCGACGATGAGCAGTTCTTC.

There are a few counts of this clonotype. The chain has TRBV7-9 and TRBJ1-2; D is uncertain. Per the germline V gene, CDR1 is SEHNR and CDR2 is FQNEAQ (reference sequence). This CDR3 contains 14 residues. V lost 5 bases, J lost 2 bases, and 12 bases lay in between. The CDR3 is CASSPDLANYGYTF. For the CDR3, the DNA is TGTGCCAGCAGCCCAGACCTCGCCAACTATGGCTACACCTTC.

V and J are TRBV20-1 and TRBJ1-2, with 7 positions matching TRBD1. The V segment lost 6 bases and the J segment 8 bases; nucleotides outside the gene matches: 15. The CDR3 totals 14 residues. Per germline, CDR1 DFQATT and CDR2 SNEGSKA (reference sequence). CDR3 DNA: TGCAGTGCCCCACGGACAGGTCAGCGTGCCGGCTACACCTTC. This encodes CSAPRTGQRAGYTF.

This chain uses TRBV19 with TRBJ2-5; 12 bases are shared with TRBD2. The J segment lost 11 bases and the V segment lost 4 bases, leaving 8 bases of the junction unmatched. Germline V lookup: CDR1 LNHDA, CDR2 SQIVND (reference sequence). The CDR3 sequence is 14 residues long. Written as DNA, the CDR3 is TGTGCCAGTAGTAGACTAGCGGGGGCGGACGATCAGTACTTC. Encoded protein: CASSRLAGADDQYF.